Listed below are T cell receptor beta chains from one sample, sequenced in a study of T cell changes during pregnancy in multiple sclerosis. Clones were read by immunoSEQ multiplex PCR, and TCRdb kept only the in-frame ones, dropping some. This table holds tens of thousands of clones, roughly nine tenths found once. The sequencing here drew on peripheral blood, taken before pregnancy. The receptor set was obtained from a female donor with multiple sclerosis, enrolled in a pregnancy study. Each CDR3 is given with its conserved first and last residue. D genes are given only for firm matches. Only part of the rows carry a size: once, few, many, or a class if the clone is expanded.

cdr3_length,d_call,j_call,clone_size,v_call,cdr3_aa,cdr3_nt
12,-,TRBJ1-4,once,TRBV5-6,CASGIRNEKLFF,TGTGCCAGCGGAATCAGGAATGAAAAACTGTTTTTT
15,TRBD1,TRBJ1-1,-,TRBV4-1,CASSQEDREVTEAFF,TGCGCCAGCAGCCAAGAAGACAGGGAGGTCACTGAAGCTTTCTTT
15,TRBD1,TRBJ1-2,-,TRBV6-5,CASRPGQGANYGYTF,TGTGCCAGCAGACCGGGACAGGGCGCTAACTATGGCTACACCTTC
13,-,TRBJ1-1,few,TRBV19,CASGGQWNTEAFF,TGTGCCAGTGGTGGACAGTGGAACACTGAAGCTTTCTTT
15,-,TRBJ1-6,once,TRBV6-6,CASSFDSPNNSPLHF,TGTGCCAGCAGTTTTGACAGCCCAAATAATTCACCCCTCCACTTT
14,-,TRBJ2-7,-,TRBV7-2,CASSQTGQSYEQYF,TGTGCCAGCAGCCAAACGGGACAAAGCTACGAGCAGTACTTC
15,-,TRBJ2-3,-,TRBV5-6,CASSFGTSRPDTQYF,TGTGCCAGCAGCTTTGGCACTAGTCGACCAGATACGCAGTATTTT
15,TRBD1,TRBJ1-2,-,TRBV9,CASSVPPGQGYGYTF,TGTGCCAGCAGCGTCCCTCCGGGACAGGGCTATGGCTACACCTTC
19,-,TRBJ1-4,-,TRBV7-9,CASSFSTTLSPYSPEKLFF,TGTGCCAGCAGCTTTTCTACCACCCTGTCACCTTATTCTCCTGAAAAACTGTTTTTT
15,-,TRBJ1-5,few,TRBV30,CAWSAGTTGTSPQHF,TGTGCCTGGAGTGCAGGGACAACGGGGACCTCGCCCCAGCATTTT
12,TRBD1,TRBJ2-1,once,TRBV6-6,CASSYTGVEQFF,TGTGCCAGCAGTTACACAGGGGTTGAGCAGTTCTTC
11,TRBD1,TRBJ1-1,-,TRBV19,CASTTTGEAFF,TGTGCCAGTACTACGACAGGGGAAGCTTTCTTT
15,TRBD1,TRBJ2-7,-,TRBV11-2,CASSIGQGMVYEQYF,TGTGCCAGCAGCATCGGACAGGGGATGGTTTACGAGCAGTACTTC
20,-,TRBJ1-5,-,TRBV21-1,CASSKAPEGRGIDSNQPQHF,TGTGCCAGCAGCAAAGCGCCCGAGGGGAGGGGGATAGATAGCAATCAGCCCCAGCATTTT
17,TRBD2,TRBJ2-1,-,TRBV4-2,CASSQEGTSGGRGEQFF,TGTGCCAGCAGCCAAGAGGGGACTAGCGGGGGCCGCGGGGAGCAGTTCTTC
15,-,TRBJ1-1,-,TRBV5-6,CASSPDGGMNTEAFF,TGTGCCAGCAGTCCGGACGGGGGGATGAACACTGAAGCTTTCTTT
15,TRBD2,TRBJ2-1,-,TRBV4-1,CASSQAGLAHNEQFF,TGCGCCAGCAGCCAAGCCGGACTAGCCCACAATGAGCAGTTCTTC
15,TRBD2,TRBJ2-3,-,TRBV19,CASSTTGLAGDTQYF,TGTGCCAGTAGTACCACGGGACTAGCGGGAGATACGCAGTATTTT
11,-,TRBJ2-7,-,TRBV29-1,CSVQGYYEQYF,TGCAGCGTTCAGGGTTACTACGAGCAGTACTTC
14,-,TRBJ1-1,few,TRBV5-6,CASRLSPTETEAFF,TGTGCCAGCAGACTCTCCCCCACCGAGACTGAAGCTTTCTTT
21,TRBD2,TRBJ2-3,-,TRBV4-3,CASSQDLSVWGGGASTDTQYF,TGCGCCAGCAGCCAAGATCTATCAGTATGGGGCGGGGGGGCCAGCACAGATACGCAGTATTTT
16,-,TRBJ1-5,-,TRBV29-1,CSVDRSRGLSNQPQHF,TGCAGCGTTGACAGGTCCAGGGGCTTAAGCAATCAGCCCCAGCATTTT
13,-,TRBJ2-7,-,TRBV7-6,CASSLESSYEQYF,TGTGCCAGCAGCTTAGAGAGCTCCTACGAGCAGTACTTC
13,TRBD2,TRBJ2-1,-,TRBV19,CASSHGLASEQFF,TGTGCCAGTAGTCACGGACTAGCTAGTGAGCAGTTCTTC
15,-,TRBJ2-7,once,TRBV5-6,CASSWRVLGSYEQYF,TGTGCCAGCAGCTGGAGGGTCCTCGGCTCCTACGAGCAGTACTTC
15,-,TRBJ2-2,-,TRBV4-2,CASSLSSYPTGELFF,TGTGCCAGCAGCCTTTCGTCCTACCCCACCGGGGAGCTGTTTTTT
14,-,TRBJ2-7,-,TRBV2,CASSEAEGPMEQYF,TGTGCCAGCAGTGAAGCCGAGGGTCCTATGGAGCAGTACTTC
16,-,TRBJ1-2,-,TRBV6-5,CASSYMRQAPLYGYTF,TGTGCCAGCAGTTACATGAGACAGGCGCCCCTTTATGGCTACACCTTC
14,TRBD1,TRBJ2-1,-,TRBV6-5,CASSHRDSYNEQFF,TGTGCCAGCAGTCATAGGGACAGCTACAATGAGCAGTTCTTC
15,TRBD2,TRBJ2-3,-,TRBV30,CAAGLAGGAPDTQYF,TGTGCCGCGGGGCTAGCGGGAGGGGCTCCAGATACGCAGTATTTT
17,TRBD1,TRBJ2-3,-,TRBV9,CASCRGRDRGSTDTQYF,TGTGCCAGCTGCCGGGGTCGGGACAGGGGGAGCACAGATACGCAGTATTTT
14,-,TRBJ1-1,-,TRBV6-5,CASSYGRSGTEAFF,TGTGCCAGCAGTTACGGAAGGTCAGGGACTGAAGCTTTCTTT
16,TRBD2,TRBJ2-5,-,TRBV5-4,CASSLDPGGGLETQYF,TGTGCCAGCAGCTTGGATCCTGGCGGGGGGCTAGAGACCCAGTACTTC
16,TRBD1,TRBJ2-2,-,TRBV7-9,CASSQTGGVLSGELFF,TGTGCCAGCAGCCAAACAGGGGGTGTGTTGTCCGGGGAGCTGTTTTTT
15,-,TRBJ2-6,-,TRBV18,CASSPEGVRANVLTF,TGTGCCAGCTCACCAGAGGGGGTGCGGGCCAACGTCCTGACTTTC
14,TRBD1,TRBJ1-6,-,TRBV7-3,CASSPTGGESPLHF,TGTGCCAGCAGCCCGACAGGGGGCGAGTCACCCCTCCACTTT
15,TRBD2,TRBJ2-7,-,TRBV7-9,CASSSTRTSGYEQYF,TGTGCCAGCAGCTCCACACGGACTAGCGGGTACGAGCAGTACTTC
14,-,TRBJ1-5,-,TRBV29-1,CSVAMGGLGQPQHF,TGCAGCGTTGCGATGGGGGGGTTAGGGCAGCCCCAGCATTTT
14,-,TRBJ1-1,few,TRBV29-1,CSARPQGAGTEAFF,TGCAGCGCACGCCCACAGGGTGCGGGCACTGAAGCTTTCTTT
16,TRBD2,TRBJ2-3,-,TRBV9,CASSVGASGGTDTQYF,TGTGCCAGCAGCGTAGGGGCTAGCGGGGGGACAGATACGCAGTATTTT
16,TRBD1,TRBJ1-5,-,TRBV6-6,CASSQGTTGGNQPQHF,TGTGCCAGCAGTCAAGGGACCACAGGGGGCAATCAGCCCCAGCATTTT
14,-,TRBJ1-1,-,TRBV5-1,CASRSGDLNTEAFF,TGCGCCAGCAGATCAGGGGACCTGAACACTGAAGCTTTCTTT
14,-,TRBJ1-5,once,TRBV7-8,CASSLEGPAQPQHF,TGTGCCAGCAGCTTGGAGGGGCCCGCTCAGCCCCAGCATTTT
15,-,TRBJ1-1,-,TRBV6-5,CASSYGGSSNTEAFF,TGTGCCAGCAGTTACGGCGGCAGCTCGAACACTGAAGCTTTCTTT
13,-,TRBJ2-7,once,TRBV10-3,CAISDGSSYEQYF,TGTGCCATCAGTGACGGGAGCTCCTACGAGCAGTACTTC
14,-,TRBJ1-5,-,TRBV9,CASSVGGGNQPQHF,TGTGCCAGCAGCGTAGGAGGGGGTAATCAGCCCCAGCATTTT
16,-,TRBJ2-7,once,TRBV10-2,CASSENGRGGQYEQYF,TGCGCCAGCAGTGAGAATGGGCGCGGGGGCCAATACGAGCAGTACTTC
15,-,TRBJ2-7,-,TRBV5-1,CASSPLGGQSYEQYF,TGCGCCAGCAGCCCTTTGGGGGGACAGAGCTACGAGCAGTACTTC
15,TRBD2,TRBJ2-7,-,TRBV6-6,CASRGLAGLTYEQYF,TGTGCCAGCAGGGGACTAGCGGGATTAACCTACGAGCAGTACTTC
17,TRBD1,TRBJ1-4,-,TRBV19,CASSPRGRENSGEKLFF,TGTGCCAGTAGTCCCAGGGGGCGCGAAAACTCGGGGGAAAAACTGTTTTTT
14,-,TRBJ2-1,-,TRBV6-1,CASSDLDLVVEQFF,TGTGCCAGCAGTGACCTAGACCTAGTGGTTGAGCAGTTCTTC
16,-,TRBJ2-3,-,TRBV9,CASSVGPVLSLGTQYF,TGTGCCAGCAGCGTGGGGCCGGTTCTCTCATTAGGTACGCAGTATTTT
14,TRBD1,TRBJ1-1,few,TRBV19,CASTVDRGNTEAFF,TGTGCCAGTACCGTAGACAGGGGAAACACTGAAGCTTTCTTT
13,-,TRBJ1-2,-,TRBV30,CAWSGKQSYGYTF,TGTGCCTGGAGTGGCAAACAGTCCTATGGCTACACCTTC